Listed below are T cell receptor beta chains from one sample, sequenced in a study of shared clonotypes between healthy human individuals. Produced via immunoSEQ multiplex PCR; TCRdb's table is partial and in-frame only. The sample lists around 2.5 million clones, over 85% seen once, with approximately 0.37% in the top ten. Sequencing was done on a sample of naive CD4+ T cells from PBMCs. Receptors were obtained from a man aged 18 to 30 in good health. Some clones in this sample may be carry-over from other donors' samples. Both conserved end residues are part of each CDR3. A D gene is named only where the DNA matches it firmly. Clone size appears in some rows only: once, few, many, or a class for an expanded clone.

d_call | j_call | clone_size | v_call | cdr3_aa | cdr3_nt
TRBD2 | TRBJ2-3 | . | TRBV9 | CASSPGTSLSPGTQYF | TGTGCCAGCAGCCCCGGGACTAGCCTAAGTCCCGGTACGCAGTATTTT
TRBD2 | TRBJ2-7 | once | TRBV6-6 | CASSYRGRARGEQYF | TGTGCCAGCAGTTACAGAGGGAGGGCCCGAGGAGAGCAGTACTTC
. | TRBJ1-1 | few | TRBV15 | CATSSWANTEAFF | TGTGCCACCAGCAGCTGGGCGAACACTGAAGCTTTCTTT
. | TRBJ1-5 | . | TRBV28 | CASSRLAPRGNQPQHF | TGTGCCAGCAGTCGGTTGGCCCCTCGGGGCAATCAGCCCCAGCATTTT
. | TRBJ1-1 | . | TRBV2 | CASSTIRVRNTEAFF | TGTGCCAGCAGTACAATCAGGGTTCGGAACACTGAAGCTTTCTTT
TRBD2 | TRBJ2-1 | . | TRBV7-2 | CASSLGRLAGGQFF | TGTGCCAGCAGCTTAGGGCGACTAGCGGGAGGGCAGTTCTTC
TRBD1 | TRBJ2-3 | . | TRBV13 | CASSARGRTFGTDTQYF | TGTGCCAGCAGCGCCAGGGGGCGGACCTTCGGCACAGATACGCAGTATTTT
. | TRBJ2-1 | . | TRBV28 | CASNGSPSYNEQFF | TGTGCCAGCAACGGGAGCCCCTCCTACAATGAGCAGTTCTTC
TRBD2 | TRBJ2-1 | . | TRBV19 | CASRIQTSENNEQFF | TGTGCCAGTAGAATCCAGACTAGCGAGAACAATGAGCAGTTCTTC
. | TRBJ1-2 | . | TRBV7-9 | CASSLGVNYGYTF | TGTGCCAGCAGCTTAGGGGTTAACTATGGCTACACCTTC
. | TRBJ1-3 | . | TRBV5-1 | CASSLDGLYSGNTIYF | TGCGCCAGCAGCTTAGACGGGCTCTACTCTGGAAACACCATATATTTT
. | TRBJ2-1 | . | TRBV25-1 | CASSGRGSPYNEQFF | TGTGCCAGCAGTGGGCGGGGCAGTCCCTACAATGAGCAGTTCTTC
. | TRBJ1-2 | . | TRBV27 | CASSYRQNYGYTF | TGTGCCAGCAGTTACCGACAGAACTATGGCTACACCTTC
. | TRBJ2-2 | . | TRBV11-2 | CASKRGNTGELFF | TGTGCCTCTAAACGGGGGAACACCGGGGAGCTGTTTTTT
TRBD2 | TRBJ2-1 | . | TRBV5-5 | CASSWREISYNEQFF | TGTGCCAGCAGCTGGCGGGAGATATCCTACAATGAGCAGTTCTTC
TRBD1 | TRBJ2-3 | . | TRBV7-3 | CASSPKGNRRIGGPDTQYF | TGTGCCAGCAGCCCAAAGGGTAATAGGCGGATAGGGGGCCCAGATACGCAGTATTTT
TRBD1 | TRBJ1-1 | . | TRBV19 | CASGDRGRNTEAFF | TGTGCCAGTGGGGACAGGGGGAGGAACACTGAAGCTTTCTTT
. | TRBJ2-5 | . | TRBV7-2 | CASSLNQGQETQYF | TGTGCCAGCAGCTTAAACCAGGGACAAGAGACCCAGTACTTC
. | TRBJ2-5 | . | TRBV9 | CASSVGGAGVLQETQYF | TGTGCCAGCAGCGTAGGGGGCGCAGGGGTCCTCCAAGAGACCCAGTACTTC
. | TRBJ2-7 | . | TRBV30 | CAWILPDRPYEQYF | TGTGCCTGGATCCTTCCCGACAGACCCTACGAGCAGTACTTC
. | TRBJ2-2 | . | TRBV5-4 | CASSLAQNTGELFF | TGTGCCAGCAGCTTGGCGCAGAACACCGGGGAGCTGTTTTTT
. | TRBJ2-7 | once | TRBV9 | CASSVADEKNPYEQYF | TGTGCCAGCAGCGTAGCCGATGAGAAGAACCCATACGAGCAGTACTTC
. | TRBJ2-5 | . | TRBV28 | CASRNRRGSRTQYF | TGTGCCAGCAGGAATAGGAGGGGTTCACGGACCCAGTACTTC
. | TRBJ2-7 | . | TRBV28 | CASSFTGDAAYEQYF | TGTGCCAGCAGCTTCACCGGGGACGCCGCCTACGAGCAGTACTTC
TRBD1 | TRBJ2-6 | . | TRBV7-9 | CASSKRQGITPGANVLTF | TGTGCCAGCAGCAAGCGACAGGGCATTACGCCGGGGGCCAACGTCCTGACTTTC
TRBD2 | TRBJ2-7 | . | TRBV28 | CASSGGLARAYEQYF | TGTGCCAGCAGTGGGGGACTAGCGAGAGCCTACGAGCAGTACTTC
TRBD1 | TRBJ2-7 | . | TRBV5-1 | CASSSTGTGGYEQYF | TGCGCCAGCAGCTCAACCGGGACAGGCGGCTACGAGCAGTACTTC
. | TRBJ1-1 | . | TRBV7-3 | CASSSLIPGQVAAFF | TGTGCCAGCAGCTCCCTAATCCCGGGACAAGTAGCCGCTTTCTTT
. | TRBJ1-1 | . | TRBV6-5 | CASSYSGGRGTEAFF | TGTGCCAGCAGTTACTCGGGGGGCAGGGGCACTGAAGCTTTCTTT
TRBD1 | TRBJ2-1 | . | TRBV15 | CATSRSGTVYNEQFF | TGTGCCACCAGCAGATCCGGGACAGTCTACAATGAGCAGTTCTTC
. | TRBJ1-5 | . | TRBV15 | CATSRYEDPRGKPQHF | TGTGCCACCAGCAGATACGAAGACCCCAGAGGCAAGCCCCAGCATTTT
TRBD1 | TRBJ1-4 | few | TRBV5-1 | CASSGTGNEKLFF | TGCGCCAGCAGCGGGACAGGGAATGAAAAACTGTTTTTT
. | TRBJ1-1 | . | TRBV5-1 | CASSLVGPEDTEAFF | TGCGCCAGCAGCTTGGTAGGCCCCGAGGACACTGAAGCTTTCTTT
TRBD2 | TRBJ2-5 | . | TRBV19 | CASGVMASGTETQYF | TGTGCCAGTGGCGTTATGGCTAGCGGGACGGAGACCCAGTACTTC
. | TRBJ1-6 | . | TRBV28 | CASSLRRNNSPLHF | TGTGCCAGCAGTTTAAGACGGAATAATTCACCCCTCCACTTT
. | TRBJ1-5 | . | TRBV5-1 | CASSPGHNSNQPQHF | TGCGCCAGCAGCCCGGGACACAATAGCAATCAGCCCCAGCATTTT
. | TRBJ1-3 | . | TRBV28 | CASSIGQRNTIYF | TGTGCCAGCAGTATAGGGCAACGAAACACCATATATTTT
TRBD1 | TRBJ1-5 | . | TRBV28 | CASSLGQGAQPQHF | TGTGCCAGCAGTTTAGGTCAGGGGGCCCAGCCCCAGCATTTT
. | TRBJ2-2 | . | TRBV10-3 | CAISSWSPGAGELFF | TGTGCCATCAGTTCTTGGTCCCCCGGCGCCGGGGAGCTGTTTTTT
TRBD2 | TRBJ2-1 | . | TRBV7-2 | CASSLARTSGRWEQFF | TGTGCCAGCAGCTTAGCTCGGACTAGCGGGAGATGGGAGCAGTTCTTC
. | TRBJ2-7 | . | TRBV7-2 | CASSYRADRKSSYEQYF | TGTGCCAGCAGCTATCGGGCCGACAGGAAGAGCTCCTACGAGCAGTACTTC
. | TRBJ2-7 | . | TRBV11-2 | CASINREEQGTQYF | TGTGCCAGCATCAACCGGGAAGAACAGGGCACACAGTACTTC
. | TRBJ1-5 | few | TRBV4-2 | CASSQDLHQPQHF | TGTGCCAGCAGCCAAGATCTCCATCAGCCCCAGCATTTT
. | TRBJ2-2 | . | TRBV19 | CASSIPGYNTGELFF | TGTGCCAGTAGTATCCCAGGGTATAACACCGGGGAGCTGTTTTTT